This TCR beta chain is drawn from a study of blood T cell repertoires in COVID-19. At the level of the study: Material from acute and convalescent COVID-19 was sourced from the United States, Italy and Spain. From T cells, B-cell-depleted T cells, or PBMCs came the material, which was cDNA or gDNA.

In the authors' workflow: How many nucleated cells were present was estimated from reference gene primer amplification. Data came from immunoSEQ multiplex PCR; TCRdb stores just in-frame clones and leaves some out. The V and J calls and clone size come from that table; D and trimming were worked out from the DNA. The table lists around 180,000 clones, approximately 83% of them singletons. The germline CDR1 and CDR2 sequences are SGHDN and FVKESK. The CDR3 has 13 residues. Trimming left V 0 bases short and J 7 bases short, with 9 bases between. Sequenced: peripheral blood. The clonotype originates from a human donor with active or convalescent COVID-19. The donor label of this sample is uncertain. The gene calls are TRBV14 and TRBJ1-1; D not resolved. CDR3 sequence: CASSQDFLNEAFF. The CDR3 DNA reads TGTGCCAGCAGCCAAGATTTCCTTAATGAAGCTTTCTTT.